This T cell receptor (beta chain) was found in a study of T-cell reconstitution after alpha-beta-depleted transplantation in children. Details on this clonotype: Its cognate antigen is unknown.

Study-wide results and caveats: Reportedly, alpha-beta T cells present about two months post-transplant originated from several hundred expanded clones of graft origin. At one year after transplant, newly produced T cells mostly accounted for T-cell counts and diversity. Diversity of TCRbeta at day 60 was high in some patients, arising from surviving recipient T cells and thymic progenitors.

Using unique molecular identifiers, the investigators prepared the TCRbeta library. In TCRdb, the PCR reads were re-called with MiXCR into one record per CDR3 protein. The sample has roughly 570,000 distinct CDR3 sequences; around 27% are singletons. The sequencing used PBMCs, collected before TCRalphabeta/CD19-depleted stem cell transplant. The receptor was derived from a boy younger than two with Wiskott-Aldrich syndrome, due to receive a stem cell transplant.

The chain's CDR3 is CSARDFSRTRNEQFF. Here the CDR3 DNA reads TGCAGTGCTAGAGATTTTTCGAGGACTCGCAATGAGCAGTTCTTC. This chain connects TRBV20-1 to TRBJ2-1, with D perhaps matching TRBD2 (5 bases). The CDR3 consists of 15 residues. CDR1 and CDR2 from the germline V gene are DFQATT and SNEGSKA (reference sequence). Trimming pared 0 bases from V and 6 bases from J, leaving 15 bases between.